This record concerns one TCR beta chain sequence. Antigen unknown. From germline, CDR1 is MNHNS and CDR2 SASEGT. J gave up 2 bases and V 7 bases, and 5 bases lay outside the gene matches. The CDR3 covers 14 residues. The data belong to a study of cytomegalovirus exposure and HLA in healthy donors. Study-level points and caveats: In most subjects, TCR beta sequences reportedly gave accurate predictions of HLA-A and HLA-B alleles.

The PCR had 60 Vbeta and 13 Jbeta primers. The data were produced by immunoSEQ multiplex PCR, yet TCRdb's version contains in-frame clones alone and is incomplete. Of over 150,000 clones listed, about two thirds are singletons. The chain is built from TRBV6-1 and TRBJ1-5; 7 bases agree with TRBD1. Input material: PBMCs. The sequence was collected from a young woman in good health and CMV-seronegative. The DNA for the CDR3 is TGTGCCAGCATCTACACAGGGGGCAATCAGCCCCAGCATTTT. It codes for CASIYTGGNQPQHF.